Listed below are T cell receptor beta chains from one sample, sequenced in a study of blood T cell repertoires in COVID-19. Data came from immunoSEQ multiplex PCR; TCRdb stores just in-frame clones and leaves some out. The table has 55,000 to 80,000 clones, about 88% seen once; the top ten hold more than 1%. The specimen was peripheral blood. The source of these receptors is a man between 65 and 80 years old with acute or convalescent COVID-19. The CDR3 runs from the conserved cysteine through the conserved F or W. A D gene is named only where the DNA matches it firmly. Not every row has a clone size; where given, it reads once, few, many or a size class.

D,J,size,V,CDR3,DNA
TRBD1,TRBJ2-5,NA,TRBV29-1,CSVAGGGETQYF,TGCAGCGTTGCAGGGGGCGGTGAGACCCAGTACTTC
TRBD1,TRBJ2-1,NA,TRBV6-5,CASSSGGTGDNEQFF,TGTGCCAGCAGCTCCGGGGGGACAGGGGACAATGAGCAGTTCTTC
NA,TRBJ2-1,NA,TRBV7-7,CASSSGQLGDNEQFF,TGTGCCAGCAGCAGTGGACAGCTCGGAGACAATGAGCAGTTCTTC
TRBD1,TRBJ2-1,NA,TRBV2,CASSGPGDRNEQFF,TGTGCCAGCAGTGGACCTGGGGACAGGAATGAGCAGTTCTTC
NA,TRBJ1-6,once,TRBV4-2,CASSQDGRTTNSPLHF,TGTGCCAGCAGCCAAGATGGCCGGACTACAAATTCACCCCTCCACTTT
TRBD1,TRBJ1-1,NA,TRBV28,CASSLPARGKYTEAFF,TGTGCCAGCAGTTTACCGGCCAGGGGGAAGTACACTGAAGCTTTCTTT
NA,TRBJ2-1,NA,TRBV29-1,CSGQTGEQFF,TGCAGCGGACAGACGGGTGAGCAGTTCTTC
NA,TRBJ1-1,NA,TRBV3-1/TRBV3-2,CASSSEGRANTEAFF,TGTGCCAGCAGCTCTGAGGGGAGGGCGAACACTGAAGCTTTCTTT
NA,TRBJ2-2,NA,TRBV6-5,CAGHKHRGGTGELFF,TGTGCCGGGCATAAGCATAGAGGGGGCACCGGGGAGCTGTTTTTT
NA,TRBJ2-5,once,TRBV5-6,CASSSGMGETQYF,TGTGCCAGCAGCTCGGGGATGGGAGAGACCCAGTACTTC
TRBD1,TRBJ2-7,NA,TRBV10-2,CASSSDRWNEQYF,TGCGCCAGCAGTTCGGACAGGTGGAACGAGCAGTACTTC
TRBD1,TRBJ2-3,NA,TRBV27,CASSDRGSDTDTQYF,TGTGCCAGCAGTGACAGGGGGTCTGACACAGATACGCAGTATTTT
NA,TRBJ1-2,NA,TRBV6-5,CASSYFRFSTAGGYTF,TGTGCCAGCAGTTACTTCAGGTTTTCGACAGCAGGTGGCTACACCTTC
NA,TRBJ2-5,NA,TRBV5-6,CASSPPGRGQETQYF,TGTGCCAGCAGCCCACCGGGAAGAGGACAAGAGACCCAGTACTTC
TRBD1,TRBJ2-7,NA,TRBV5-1,CASSLGTGPSYEQYF,TGCGCCAGCAGCTTGGGGACAGGGCCCTCCTACGAGCAGTACTTC
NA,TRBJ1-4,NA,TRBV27,CASARERARNEKLFF,TGTGCCAGCGCAAGGGAGAGGGCTCGCAATGAAAAACTGTTTTTT
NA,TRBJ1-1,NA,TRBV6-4,CASSGQPYSTEAFF,TGTGCCAGCAGCGGACAGCCGTATAGCACTGAAGCTTTCTTT
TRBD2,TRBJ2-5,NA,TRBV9,CASSVTSGGGRVQETQYF,TGTGCCAGCAGCGTAACTAGCGGGGGAGGTAGGGTCCAAGAGACCCAGTACTTC
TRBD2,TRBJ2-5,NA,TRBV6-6,CASSMGLAEETQYF,TGTGCCAGCAGCATGGGACTAGCGGAAGAGACCCAGTACTTC
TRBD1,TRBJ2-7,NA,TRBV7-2,CASSFPLQGRFSYEQYF,TGTGCCAGCAGCTTCCCATTACAGGGGCGATTCTCCTACGAGCAGTACTTC
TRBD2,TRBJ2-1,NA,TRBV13,CASSPRVAGDWGIGNEQFF,TGTGCCAGCAGCCCGCGTGTAGCGGGAGATTGGGGGATTGGTAATGAGCAGTTCTTC
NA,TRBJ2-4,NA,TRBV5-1,CASSLEWGGIQYF,TGCGCCAGCAGCTTGGAGTGGGGAGGCATTCAGTACTTC
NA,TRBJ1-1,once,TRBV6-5,CASKGEVNTEAFF,TGTGCCAGCAAAGGGGAGGTGAACACTGAAGCTTTCTTT
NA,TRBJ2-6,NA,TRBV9,CASSVVADSAFGANVLTF,TGTGCCAGCAGCGTAGTTGCCGACAGTGCGTTCGGGGCCAACGTCCTGACTTTC
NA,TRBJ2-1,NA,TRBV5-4,CASSLASNEQFF,TGTGCCAGCAGCTTGGCTAGCAATGAGCAGTTCTTC
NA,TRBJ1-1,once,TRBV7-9,CASSSENTEAFF,TGTGCCAGCAGCTCAGAGAACACTGAAGCTTTCTTT
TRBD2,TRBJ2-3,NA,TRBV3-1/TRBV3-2,CASSQLRGLPSTDTQYF,TGTGCCAGCAGCCAACTGCGGGGGTTACCTAGCACAGATACGCAGTATTTT
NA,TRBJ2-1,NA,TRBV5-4,CASSRKIGQSSYNEQFF,TGTGCCAGCAGCCGGAAAATTGGACAAAGCTCCTACAATGAGCAGTTCTTC
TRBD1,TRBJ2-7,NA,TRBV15,CATSGWGQGVHEQYF,TGTGCCACCAGCGGATGGGGACAGGGGGTACACGAGCAGTACTTC
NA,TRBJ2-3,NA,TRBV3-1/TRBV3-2,CASSQDKAADTQYF,TGTGCCAGCAGCCAAGATAAGGCGGCAGATACGCAGTATTTT
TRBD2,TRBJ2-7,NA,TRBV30,CARRTSGSYEQYF,TGTGCCCGGAGGACTAGCGGCTCCTACGAGCAGTACTTC
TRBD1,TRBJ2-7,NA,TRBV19,CASTNRDRGQYEQYF,TGTGCCAGTACCAACCGGGACAGGGGGCAATACGAGCAGTACTTC
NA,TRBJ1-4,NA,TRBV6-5,CASTASGPEKLFF,TGTGCCAGCACAGCCAGCGGACCGGAAAAACTGTTTTTT
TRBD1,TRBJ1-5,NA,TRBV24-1,CATSDSQDRGNQPQHF,TGTGCCACCAGTGATTCTCAGGACAGGGGCAATCAGCCCCAGCATTTT
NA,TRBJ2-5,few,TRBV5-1,CASSLAEETQYF,TGCGCCAGCAGCTTGGCCGAGGAGACCCAGTACTTC
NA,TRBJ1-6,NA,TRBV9,CASSVGGGDSPLHF,TGTGCCAGCAGCGTAGGGGGCGGGGATTCACCCCTCCACTTT
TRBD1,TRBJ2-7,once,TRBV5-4,CASSLRDRGSEQYF,TGTGCCAGCAGCTTACGGGACAGGGGAAGCGAGCAGTACTTC
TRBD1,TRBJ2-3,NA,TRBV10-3,CAISVDRVADTQYF,TGTGCCATCAGTGTGGACAGGGTAGCCGATACGCAGTATTTT